A single sample gave rise to the 20 T cell receptor beta chains below, sequenced in a study of blood T cell repertoires in COVID-19. The assay was immunoSEQ multiplex PCR, and TCRdb's table has in-frame clones only and misses some. The sample has about 35,000 clones, around 85% seen once. Sequencing was performed on peripheral blood. Source of these receptors: a man in his 60s with active or convalescent COVID-19.

This rearrangement joins TRBV28 to TRBJ1-6; 10 nucleotides align to TRBD1. CDR3 size: 14 residues. Germline V lookup: CDR1 MDHEN, CDR2 SYDVKM. V lost 6 bases and J lost 10; bases outside the gene matches: 6. CDR3 coding DNA: TGTGCCAGCAGCCCGACAGGGGGCGGCTCACCCCTCCACTTT. This sequence encodes CASSPTGGGSPLHF.

This sequence joins TRBV28 and TRBJ1-2, with D possibly being TRBD1 (5 bases). Trimming took 4 bases from V and 7 from J, leaving 22 bases between them. The length of the CDR3 is 16 residues. Germline lookup yields CDR1 MDHEN and CDR2 SYDVKM. In DNA, the CDR3 is TGTGCCAGCAGTTCAAACTCGAAGGGGTCTCCTGTTGGCTACACCTTC. It codes for CASSSNSKGSPVGYTF.

The chain employs TRBV5-1 and TRBJ2-1; 9 bases line up with TRBD1. CDR1 SGHRS and CDR2 YFSETQ come from the germline V gene. The CDR3 extends over 15 amino acids. V dropped 0 bases and J dropped 5; count of bases not matched to a gene: 3. CDR3 nucleotide sequence: TGCGCCAGCAGCTTGGGTGGGACAGGGCACAATGAGCAGTTCTTC. Its protein is CASSLGGTGHNEQFF.

Only a few counts were recorded for this clone. The V and J genes are TRBV11-3 and TRBJ1-1, with D tentatively TRBD1 (5 bases). The CDR3 has 13 amino acids. CDR1 SGHNT and CDR2 YENEEA come from the germline V gene. Trimming pared 0 bases from V and 7 bases from J, leaving 9 bases between. CDR3 residues: CASSLEGGSEAFF. CDR3 bases: TGTGCCAGCAGCTTAGAGGGGGGGAGTGAAGCTTTCTTT. Together with reference TRBV11-3 and TRBJ1-1, the CDR3 gives the full variable domain: EAGVVQSPRYKIIEKKQPVAFWCNPISGHNTLYWYLQNLGQGPELLIRYENEEAVDDSQLPKDRFSAERLKGVDSTLKIQPAELGDSAVYLCASSLEGGSEAFFGQGTRLTVV.

The chain joins TRBV6-5 to TRBJ1-1; D may be TRBD1 (6 bases). The germline CDR1 and CDR2 sequences are MNHEY and SVGAGI. The CDR3 is 12 amino acids. The V end lost 6 bases, the J end lost 7 bases, and 12 bases lay between the germline ends. CDR3 nucleotides: TGTGCCAGCAGAGGCGGACAGTTTGAAGCTTTCTTT. It is translated as CASRGGQFEAFF.

In this sample, this clone turned up a few times. The J gene is TRBJ2-3, the V gene TRBV4-2, with 9 bases lining up with TRBD2. In germline, CDR1 is LGHNA, CDR2 YNFKEQ. The length of the CDR3 is 19 residues. V was pared by 4 bases and J by 2 bases, with 16 bases of the junction left unmatched. The CDR3 is CASSPRVSSGALNTDTQYF. The CDR3 DNA sequence: TGTGCCAGCAGCCCGAGAGTCTCTAGCGGGGCCTTAAACACAGATACGCAGTATTTT.

The chain carries TRBV19 and TRBJ1-2; TRBD1 is a possible D gene (6 bases). Looked up from germline, CDR1 is LNHDA and CDR2 is SQIVND (reference sequence). The CDR3 totals 18 residues. V lost 1 base, J lost 10 bases, and 28 bases lay in between. The DNA of the CDR3 is TGTGCCAGTAGTATAGGTTGGGAATCGACAGGTCATAAGGTCGTCTACACCTTC. It specifies CASSIGWESTGHKVVYTF.

The chain employs TRBV11-2 and TRBJ1-6; D possibly corresponds to TRBD1 (6 bases). The germline V and J ends were trimmed by 3 bases and 8 bases, with 11 bases remaining between them. CDR3 size: 14 residues. Germline CDR1 reads SGHAT; CDR2 reads FQNNGV. CDR3 loop: CASSFTGLDSPLHF. The CDR3 DNA reads as TGTGCCAGCAGCTTTACAGGGTTAGATTCACCCCTCCACTTT.

The rearrangement uses TRBV27 and TRBJ1-6; 7 nucleotides match TRBD1. V was clipped by 8 bases and J by 4 bases; unmatched bases: 5. Germline V gene lookup returns CDR1 MNHEY and CDR2 SMNVEV (reference sequence). This CDR3 spans 14 amino acids. DNA for the CDR3: TGTGCCAGCGGCAGGGGGGTTTATAATTCACCCCTCCACTTT. Translated, it gives CASGRGVYNSPLHF.

The gene calls are TRBV4-3 and TRBJ2-1; D remains unclear. Germline CDR1 reads LGHNA; CDR2 reads YSLEER. CDR3 size: 17 residues. With 0 bases removed from V and 0 bases from J, the gap between germline ends came to 12 bases. CDR3 sequence (DNA): TGCGCCAGCAGCCAAGATTCCCGAACTGGCTCCTACAATGAGCAGTTCTTC. Its translation is CASSQDSRTGSYNEQFF.

The rearrangement links TRBV19 to TRBJ1-4, with a tentative D call TRBD1 (5 bases). Trimming pared 3 bases from V and 11 bases from J, leaving 13 bases between. The CDR3 loop spans 13 amino acids. Germline CDR1 reads LNHDA; CDR2 reads SQIVND (reference sequence). The CDR3 DNA sequence: TGTGCCAGTAGTATGGACACAGGAGTTAAACTGTTTTTT. The encoded protein is CASSMDTGVKLFF.

The rearrangement links TRBV4-3 to TRBJ1-1, with 7 bases that match TRBD1. CDR3 length: 14 amino acids. V shed 6 bases, J shed 6 bases, and the junction held 10 bases outside the gene matches. CDR1 and CDR2 from the germline V gene are LGHNA and YSLEER. CDR3 sequence reads: CASRPAQGESEAFF. The DNA for the CDR3 is TGCGCCAGCAGACCGGCCCAGGGGGAATCTGAAGCTTTCTTT.

The chain couples TRBV12-1 to TRBJ1-5. TRBV12-1 has pseudogene status. The CDR3 runs to 20 residues. CDR3 nucleotide sequence: TGTGCCAGCAGCTTTGTTAGTGTTGTCCGAGGGCGTCCCCGCAATCAGCCCCAGCATTTT. Its translation: CASSFVSVVRGRPRNQPQHF.

The V gene is TRBV11-3, the J gene TRBJ2-7; 7 nucleotides match TRBD2. The CDR3 has 14 residues. The V segment lost 2 bases and the J segment 5 bases; nucleotides outside the gene matches: 6. CDR1 and CDR2 (germline): SGHNT, YENEEA. CDR3 sequence reads: CASSLSPGRHEQYV. In DNA, the CDR3 is TGTGCCAGCAGCTTATCCCCCGGGAGGCACGAGCAGTACGTC.

The chain joins TRBV6-2 or TRBV6-3 to TRBJ2-1; 8 bases fit TRBD2. The CDR3 contains 15 residues. The V gene end was trimmed by 5 bases and the J gene end by 9 bases; junction bases not matched to a gene: 12. The germline gives CDR1 MNHEY, CDR2 SVGEGT. CDR3 in amino acids: CASSKTSAPTGEQFF. The CDR3 DNA reads as TGTGCCAGCAGTAAGACTAGCGCCCCTACTGGTGAGCAGTTCTTC.

The chain recombines TRBV6-5 with TRBJ1-3; D gene unclear. V lost 5 bases to trimming and J lost 2 bases, with 7 bases between them. Looked up from germline, CDR1 is MNHEY and CDR2 is SVGAGI. This CDR3 has 13 amino acids. The CDR3 coding sequence is TGTGCCAGCAGTCTAAGAACTGGAAACACCATATATTTT. It yields the protein CASSLRTGNTIYF.

This sequence joins TRBV2 and TRBJ2-1; unclear D gene. Trimming removed 6 bases from V and 0 bases from J, with 9 bases in between. Germline-derived CDR1 and CDR2 are SNHLY and FYNNEI. The CDR3 extends over 14 amino acids. The chain's CDR3 is CASREIGSYNEQFF. The CDR3 region has the DNA TGTGCCAGCAGGGAGATCGGCTCCTACAATGAGCAGTTCTTC. Looking up the rest from reference TRBV2 and TRBJ2-1 gives the full variable domain: EPEVTQTPSHQVTQMGQEVILRCVPISNHLYFYWYRQILGQKVEFLVSFYNNEISEKSEIFDDQFSVERPDGSNFTLKIRSTKLEDSAMYFCASREIGSYNEQFFGPGTRLTVL.

The V and J genes are TRBV18 and TRBJ1-2; 7 nucleotides match TRBD1. The length of the CDR3 is 15 residues. Trimming at V came to 0 bases and at J to 7 bases, leaving 8 bases not matched to a gene. Per germline, CDR1 KGHSH and CDR2 LQKENI. This chain's CDR3 is CASSPPIGGHGGYTF. CDR3 bases: TGTGCCAGCTCACCACCTATAGGGGGCCACGGTGGCTACACCTTC.

The CDR3: CASRSGGRIGTEAFF. The CDR3 DNA is TGTGCCAGCAGATCGGGGGGGCGAATTGGGACTGAAGCTTTCTTT. V and J are TRBV5-4 and TRBJ1-1; D possibly corresponds to TRBD1 (6 bases). Trimming cost V 5 bases and J 5 bases, with 19 bases left between them. The CDR3 is 15 residues long. The V gene's germline CDR1 is SGHNT and CDR2 YYREEE (reference sequence).

The CDR3 bases are TGTGCCACCAAGGGACTAGCGGGATACAATGAGCAGTTCTTC. This sequence encodes CATKGLAGYNEQFF. The chain has TRBV2 and TRBJ2-1, with 13 bases matching TRBD2. The V gene end was trimmed by 10 bases and the J gene end by 4 bases; junction bases not matched to a gene: 4. The CDR3 covers 14 residues. Germline CDR1 reads SNHLY; CDR2 reads FYNNEI.